This T cell receptor (beta chain) was documented in a study of sequential checkpoint blockade in melanoma. Turning to the study itself: After both sequences, patients received maintenance nivolumab.

This CDR3 spans 15 amino acids. V was clipped by 3 bases and J by 7 bases; unmatched bases: 5. Germline CDR1 is MGHRA and CDR2 is YSYEKL. The treatment: randomized to nivolumab then ipilimumab (arm A) or the reverse (arm B). Live CD3+CD8+ CD19− CD56− cells were sorted from PBMCs. Clones were read by immunoSEQ multiplex PCR, and TCRdb kept only the in-frame ones, dropping some. The sample holds 25,000 to 35,000 clones, approximately 86% seen once. This material consisted of CD8+ T cells sorted from blood (inferred from file names), taken from a patient given nivolumab and ipilimumab in sequence. The chain combines TRBV4-1 with TRBJ1-6, with TRBD1 matching 8 bases. The source is a human donor with melanoma. The CDR3: CASSQSRDRNSPLHF. In DNA form, the CDR3 reads TGCGCCAGCAGCCAGAGCCGGGACAGGAATTCACCCCTCCACTTT.